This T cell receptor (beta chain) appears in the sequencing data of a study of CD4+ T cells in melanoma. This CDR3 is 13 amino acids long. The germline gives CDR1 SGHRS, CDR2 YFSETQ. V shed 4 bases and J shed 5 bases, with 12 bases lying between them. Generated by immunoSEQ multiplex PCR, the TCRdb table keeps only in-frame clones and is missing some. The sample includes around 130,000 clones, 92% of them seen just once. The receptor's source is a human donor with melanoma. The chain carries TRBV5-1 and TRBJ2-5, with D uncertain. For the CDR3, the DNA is TGCGCCAGCAGCCGCCGGATTGCGGAGACCCAGTACTTC. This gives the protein CASSRRIAETQYF. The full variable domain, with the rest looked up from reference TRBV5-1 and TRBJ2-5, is KAGVTQTPRYLIKTRGQQVTLSCSPISGHRSVSWYQQTPGQGLQFLFEYFSETQRNKGNFPGRFSGRQFSNSRSEMNVSTLELGDSALYLCASSRRIAETQYFGPGTRLLVL.